Below are 14 T cell receptor beta chains sequenced from a single sample in a study of blood T cell repertoires in COVID-19. TCRdb keeps only in-frame clones here, not all; method: immunoSEQ multiplex PCR. This table has 140,000 or so clones, about 83% appearing once. Sequencing input: peripheral blood. The receptor source for this set is a man aged 50 to 60 with acute or convalescent COVID-19.

The chain links TRBV5-1 to TRBJ1-5; 8 bases fit TRBD1. Germline CDR1 SGHRS, CDR2 YFSETQ. The CDR3 covers 15 residues. With V trimmed by 4 bases and J by 5 bases, 8 bases remained unmatched. CDR3 region: CASSPTGTGDQPQHF. The CDR3 region has the DNA TGCGCCAGCAGCCCCACCGGGACAGGAGATCAGCCCCAGCATTTT. The whole variable domain, remainder taken from reference TRBV5-1 and TRBJ1-5, is KAGVTQTPRYLIKTRGQQVTLSCSPISGHRSVSWYQQTPGQGLQFLFEYFSETQRNKGNFPGRFSGRQFSNSRSEMNVSTLELGDSALYLCASSPTGTGDQPQHFGDGTRLSIL.

This clone has more than one count but fewer than ten. The chain joins TRBV5-1 to TRBJ2-1; D gene unclear. The CDR3 totals 12 residues. Trimming shortened V by 4 bases and J by 6 bases, and 8 bases separated the two germline ends. CDR1 SGHRS and CDR2 YFSETQ come from the germline V gene. CDR3 coding DNA: TGCGCCAGCAGCAAAGAGTTCAATGAGCAGTTCTTC. Protein: CASSKEFNEQFF. Variable domain in full (rest from reference TRBV5-1 and TRBJ2-1): KAGVTQTPRYLIKTRGQQVTLSCSPISGHRSVSWYQQTPGQGLQFLFEYFSETQRNKGNFPGRFSGRQFSNSRSEMNVSTLELGDSALYLCASSKEFNEQFFGPGTRLTVL.

The V and J genes are TRBV2 and TRBJ1-5; TRBD1 agrees at 10 bases. The CDR3 is 15 residues long. In germline, CDR1 is SNHLY, CDR2 FYNNEI. Trimming took 6 bases from V and 4 from J; bases not matched to a gene: 6. CDR3 sequence reads: CASSGGQGGNQPQHF. The CDR3 DNA reads as TGTGCCAGCAGCGGAGGACAGGGGGGGAATCAGCCCCAGCATTTT.

The gene calls are TRBV10-2 and TRBJ2-1; D might be TRBD1 (5 bases). The CDR3 extends over 15 amino acids. CDR1 is WSHSY and CDR2 is SAAADI in the germline V gene. Trimming pared 2 bases from V and 6 bases from J, leaving 14 bases between. CDR3 DNA sequence: TGCGCCAGCAGTGAGGAAGGGGCTTTTTCCAATGAGCAGTTCTTC. It specifies CASSEEGAFSNEQFF.

The chain has TRBV5-5 and TRBJ2-1, with D maybe TRBD2 (5 bases). The CDR3 covers 13 residues. Germline CDR1 SGHKS, CDR2 YYEKEE (reference sequence). Between the trimmed V and J ends, which lost 4 bases and 9 bases, there was a span of 14 bases. The CDR3 here is CASSPDYVGEQFF. As DNA, the CDR3 is TGTGCCAGCAGCCCCGACTATGTCGGTGAGCAGTTCTTC.

This clone appeared a few times. This rearrangement joins TRBV20-1 to TRBJ1-3, with 8 bases fitting TRBD1. After removal of 3 bases from V and 0 bases from J, the junction contained 4 bases not matched to a gene. The CDR3 extends over 15 amino acids. The germline V gene has CDR1 DFQATT and CDR2 SNEGSKA (reference sequence). CDR3 coding DNA: TGCAGTGCTAGTACAGGGGGAAACTCTGGAAACACCATATATTTT. The encoded protein is CSASTGGNSGNTIYF.

This clone has a handful of counts. This chain connects TRBV9 to TRBJ1-3; tentatively, D is TRBD1 (6 bases). Germline V lookup: CDR1 SGDLS, CDR2 YYNGEE. With 3 bases removed from V and 0 bases from J, the gap between germline ends came to 16 bases. This CDR3 contains 17 residues. CDR3: CASSAWTVSPSGNTIYF. Here the CDR3 DNA reads TGTGCCAGCAGCGCCTGGACAGTCTCCCCCTCTGGAAACACCATATATTTT. The variable domain in full, with the rest retrieved from reference TRBV9 and TRBJ1-3, is DSGVTQTPKHLITATGQRVTLRCSPRSGDLSVYWYQQSLDQGLQFLIQYYNGEERAKGNILERFSAQQFPDLHSELNLSSLELGDSALYFCASSAWTVSPSGNTIYFGEGSWLTVV.

The V and J genes are TRBV5-4 and TRBJ2-1, with 15 positions matching TRBD2. This CDR3 region has 16 residues. Germline CDR1 reads SGHNT; CDR2 reads YYREEE (reference sequence). Germline trimming cut 4 bases from V and 5 bases from J; bases unmatched to any gene: 4. CDR3 residues: CASSDGLAGGNNEQFF. The CDR3, as DNA: TGTGCCAGCAGCGACGGACTAGCGGGGGGGAACAATGAGCAGTTCTTC. The full variable domain, rest sourced from reference TRBV5-4 and TRBJ2-1, is ETGVTQSPTHLIKTRGQQVTLRCSSQSGHNTVSWYQQALGQGPQFIFQYYREEENGRGNFPPRFSGLQFPNYSSELNVNALELDDSALYLCASSDGLAGGNNEQFFGPGTRLTVL.

The gene calls are TRBV6-4 and TRBJ2-1; TRBD2 aligns across 7 bases. The CDR3 is 13 residues long. After removal of 2 bases from V and 8 bases from J, the junction contained 3 bases not matched to a gene. Germline V lookup: CDR1 MRHNA, CDR2 SNTAGT. CDR3 in amino acids: CASSDERGDEQFF. CDR3 DNA: TGTGCCAGCAGTGACGAGCGGGGTGATGAGCAGTTCTTC.

The CDR3 protein is CASSIGGGFGTEAFF. DNA for the CDR3: TGTGCCAGTAGTATAGGGGGGGGCTTTGGCACTGAAGCTTTCTTT. The chain employs TRBV19 and TRBJ1-1; D is perhaps TRBD1 (6 bases). The germline V gene encodes CDR1 LNHDA and CDR2 SQIVND (reference sequence). The CDR3 length is 15 residues. V was clipped by 1 base and J by 4 bases, with 13 bases between them. Based on the CDR3 plus reference TRBV19 and TRBJ1-1, the full variable domain is DGGITQSPKYLFRKEGQNVTLSCEQNLNHDAMYWYRQDPGQGLRLIYYSQIVNDFQKGDIAEGYSVSREKKESFPLTVTSAQKNPTAFYLCASSIGGGFGTEAFFGQGTRLTVV.

J is TRBJ2-1 and V is TRBV19; possible D gene TRBD1, 5 bases. V shed 6 bases and J shed 5 bases, with 14 bases lying between them. Germline V gives CDR1 LNHDA, CDR2 SQIVND (reference sequence). The CDR3 length is 14 residues. The CDR3 is CASRSLDRDNEQFF. Here the CDR3 DNA reads TGTGCCAGTAGATCTCTCGACAGAGACAATGAGCAGTTCTTC.

The chain carries TRBV27 and TRBJ1-5, with D uncertain. Germline V gene sequence: CDR1 MNHEY, CDR2 SMNVEV (reference sequence). V was shortened by 1 base and J by 5 bases, with 9 bases between the two germline ends. The CDR3 runs 14 residues. CDR3 coding DNA: TGTGCCAGCAGTTTATACAGTTCGGATCAGCCCCAGCATTTT. It translates to CASSLYSSDQPQHF.

Notes on this clone: Other DNA sequences in this specimen translate into the identical CDR3. The rearrangement uses TRBV18 and TRBJ1-1; no clear D gene. This CDR3 is built from 14 residues. The germline gives CDR1 KGHSH, CDR2 LQKENI. Trimming stripped 0 bases from V and 2 bases from J, with 7 bases between. The CDR3 DNA reads as TGTGCCAGCTCACCACCTTCAGGAAACACTGAAGCTTTCTTT. As protein: CASSPPSGNTEAFF. The whole variable domain, remainder taken from reference TRBV18 and TRBJ1-1, is NAGVMQNPRHLVRRRGQEARLRCSPMKGHSHVYWYRQLPEEGLKFMVYLQKENIIDESGMPKERFSAEFPKEGPSILRIQQVVRGDSAAYFCASSPPSGNTEAFFGQGTRLTVV.

This chain uses TRBV6-5 with TRBJ1-5, with D unresolved. From germline, CDR1 is MNHEY and CDR2 SVGAGI. The CDR3 loop spans 13 amino acids. Trimming left V 2 bases short and J 5 bases short, with 7 bases between. CDR3 loop: CASSYRVDQPQHF. The CDR3 coding sequence is TGTGCCAGCAGTTACCGGGTGGATCAGCCCCAGCATTTT.